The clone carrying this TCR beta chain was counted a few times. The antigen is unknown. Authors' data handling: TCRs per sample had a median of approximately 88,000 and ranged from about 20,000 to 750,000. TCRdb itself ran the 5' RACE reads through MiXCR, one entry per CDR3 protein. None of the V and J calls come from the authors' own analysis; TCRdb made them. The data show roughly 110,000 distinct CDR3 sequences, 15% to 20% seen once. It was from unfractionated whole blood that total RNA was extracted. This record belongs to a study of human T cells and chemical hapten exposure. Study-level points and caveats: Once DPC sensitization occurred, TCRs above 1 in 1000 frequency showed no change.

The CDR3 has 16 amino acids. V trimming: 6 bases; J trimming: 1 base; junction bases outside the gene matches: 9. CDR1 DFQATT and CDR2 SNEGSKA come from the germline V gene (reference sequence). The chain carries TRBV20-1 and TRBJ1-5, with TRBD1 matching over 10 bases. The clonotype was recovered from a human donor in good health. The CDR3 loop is CSAHRQGAISNQPQHF. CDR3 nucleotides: TGCAGTGCCCACCGACAGGGGGCGATAAGCAATCAGCCCCAGCATTTT.